The rows below give T cell receptor beta chains drawn from one sample of a study of OX40 agonist ivuxolimab in advanced cancers. The data were produced by immunoSEQ multiplex PCR, yet TCRdb's version contains in-frame clones alone and is incomplete. The data hold 50,000 to 55,000 clones, with nearly 80% observed a single time. The sequences come from CD4+ or CD8+ T cells sorted from blood, collected in a trial of the OX40 agonist ivuxolimab. The source is an adult with an advanced solid tumor such as melanoma, head and neck, liver or kidney cancer. Both conserved end residues are part of each CDR3. A D gene is named only where the DNA matches it firmly. The size field is filled for only some rows; it gives once, few, many or a size class.

>TRBJ1-2|15|-|-|TRBV15
TGTGCCACCAGCAGAGATCCCCCGGGGGCTCGGGGCTACACCTTC
CATSRDPPGARGYTF
>TRBJ1-2|14|-|-|TRBV5-4
TGTGCCACAGCAAGTCCGAGGCCGAGAGATGGCTACACCTTC
CATASPRPRDGYTF
>TRBJ2-7|15|few|-|TRBV12-5
TGTGCTAGTGGTTTGGTACAGGGCAGAACCTACGAGCAGTACTTC
CASGLVQGRTYEQYF
>TRBJ1-5|16|-|TRBD1|TRBV4-3
TGCGCCAGCAGCCCGCCCGGGACAGCCCTTAATCAGCCCCAGCATTTT
CASSPPGTALNQPQHF
>TRBJ2-3|15|few|TRBD2|TRBV7-3
TGTGCCAGCAGACGACTAGCGGGATACACAGATACGCAGTATTTT
CASRRLAGYTDTQYF
>TRBJ2-5|16|-|TRBD2|TRBV5-1
TGCGCCAGCAGCCTCCTGACTAGCGGTCCCCAAGAGACCCAGTACTTC
CASSLLTSGPQETQYF
>TRBJ2-3|16|-|TRBD2|TRBV5-4
TGTGCCAGCAACCTACGGCGGGGGAGCGGTGCGGATACGCAGTATTTT
CASNLRRGSGADTQYF
>TRBJ2-5|14|-|TRBD2|TRBV11-2
TGTGCCAGCAGCCTGCGGGGGGACCAAGAGACCCAGTACTTC
CASSLRGDQETQYF
>TRBJ2-7|13|-|-|TRBV6-1
TGTGCCAGCAGTGAAGCGCTATACTACGAGCAGTACTTC
CASSEALYYEQYF
>TRBJ1-2|13|-|-|TRBV7-2
TGTGCCAGCAGCGCCGGGCAGGGCTATGGCTACACCTTC
CASSAGQGYGYTF
>TRBJ2-7|13|-|-|TRBV5-4
TGTGCCAGCAGCTTAGGCAGCTCCTACGAGCAGTACTTC
CASSLGSSYEQYF
>TRBJ1-3|18|-|-|TRBV18
TGTGCCAGCTCACGGATTACTACCGGGACGGCCGCTGGAAACACCATATATTTT
CASSRITTGTAAGNTIYF
>TRBJ1-3|20|-|TRBD1|TRBV5-1
TGCGCCAGCAGCTTGTCCGGGACAGGGGGCGAAAATTTCGCTGGAAACACCATATATTTT
CASSLSGTGGENFAGNTIYF
>TRBJ1-2|17|once|-|TRBV7-9
TGTGCCAGCAGCCCCCCAGGCCTGGGGCAAGCTAACTATGGCTACACCTTC
CASSPPGLGQANYGYTF
>TRBJ2-2|16|-|-|TRBV21-1
TGTGCCAGCAGCCAGGCGACAGGGGGACACACCGGGGAGCTGTTTTTT
CASSQATGGHTGELFF
>TRBJ2-7|15|-|-|TRBV7-7
TGTGCCAGCAGCTTGGACGCCGGGAGCTCCTACGAGCAGTACTTC
CASSLDAGSSYEQYF
>TRBJ1-1|15|-|-|TRBV18
TGTGCCAGCTCAAAGATCCAGGGGATGAACACTGAAGCTTTCTTT
CASSKIQGMNTEAFF
>TRBJ1-1|14|-|TRBD1|TRBV2
TGTGCCAGCAGCCGGGACAGGGGCCCCACTGAAGCTTTCTTT
CASSRDRGPTEAFF
>TRBJ1-5|17|-|-|TRBV15
TGTGCCACCAGCAGTGAACGAGCAGGAGTCGACAATCAGCCCCAGCATTTT
CATSSERAGVDNQPQHF
>TRBJ2-5|14|-|-|TRBV5-1
TGCGCCAGCAGCAAGTGGGGCCGAGGGGAGACCCAGTACTTC
CASSKWGRGETQYF
>TRBJ2-7|12|-|-|TRBV18
TGTGCCAGCTCAAAGGGACTCTACGAGCAGTACTTC
CASSKGLYEQYF
>TRBJ2-3|14|-|TRBD2|TRBV7-2
TGTGCCAGCAGCTTAGCCCTAGCGGCGGATACGCAGTATTTT
CASSLALAADTQYF
>TRBJ2-7|14|once|TRBD1|TRBV6-5
TGTGCCAGCAGTCCCCCGGGACAGCGCCGAGAGCAGTACTTC
CASSPPGQRREQYF
>TRBJ1-2|13|-|TRBD1|TRBV6-1
TGTGCCAGCAGGACAGGGGGTAACTATGGCTACACCTTC
CASRTGGNYGYTF
>TRBJ2-1|13|-|TRBD2|TRBV18
TGTGCCAGCTCACCACCGGGACTAGTAGAGCAGTTCTTC
CASSPPGLVEQFF
>TRBJ2-2|14|-|-|TRBV5-1
TGCGCCAGCACCTACAGATTTGACACCGGGGAGCTGTTTTTT
CASTYRFDTGELFF
>TRBJ2-4|14|-|-|TRBV6-5
TGTGCCAGCAGTCTGACGGATGCCAAAAACATTCAGTACTTC
CASSLTDAKNIQYF
>TRBJ1-1|15|-|-|TRBV30
TGTGCCTGGAGTAGTGAGTTTTCAGGCGGCACTGAAGCTTTCTTT
CAWSSEFSGGTEAFF
>TRBJ2-7|14|-|-|TRBV14
TGTGCCAGCAGCCAAGAATTGTACGGCCACGAGCAGTACTTC
CASSQELYGHEQYF
>TRBJ1-4|16|-|-|TRBV11-2
TGTGCCAGCAGCTTAGATCGTCTGGCAATTAATGAAAAACTGTTTTTT
CASSLDRLAINEKLFF
>TRBJ2-7|12|-|-|TRBV5-1
TGCGCCAGCAGCTCCCTAGGGTACGAGCAGTACTTC
CASSSLGYEQYF
>TRBJ2-7|14|once|TRBD2|TRBV11-2
TGTGCCAGCAGCTCGGGACTAGCGGGAGGAGAGCAGTACTTC
CASSSGLAGGEQYF
>TRBJ2-2|15|few|-|TRBV6-6
TGTGCCAGCAGTTACTGGCAGACGAACACCGGGGAGCTGTTTTTT
CASSYWQTNTGELFF